The text below deals with one T cell receptor beta chain. Germline CDR1 is MGHDK and CDR2 is SYGVNS. The CDR3 has 11 residues. Trimming shortened V by 7 bases and J by 10 bases, and 13 bases separated the two germline ends. This sample stems from a study of blood T cell repertoires in COVID-19. About the study: Samples taken during acute and convalescent COVID-19 were collected in the United States, Italy and Spain. The cDNA or gDNA used as material had been derived from T cells, B-cell-depleted T cells, or PBMCs.

As processed by the authors: Quantification of nucleated cells was approximated via reference gene primer amplification. The protocol was immunoSEQ multiplex PCR, while the TCRdb copy is restricted to in-frame clones and leaves out a portion. That table gives V, J and clone size, and the DNA gave D and trimming. The sample has a few hundred thousand clones; roughly nine tenths are singletons. The receptor's source is a woman aged 40 to 49 who had recovered from COVID-19. This rearrangement joins TRBV25-1 to TRBJ1-2, with a weak D call TRBD1 (5 bases). The sequenced sample consisted of peripheral blood. The CDR3 loop is CASMDTVTYTF. The CDR3 nucleotides read TGTGCCAGCATGGACACCGTTACCTACACCTTC.